The following is a T cell receptor beta chain sequence with its context. TCRdb recomputed calls from the RT-PCR reads with MiXCR, one row per CDR3 protein. Of roughly 960,000 distinct CDR3 sequences in the sample, approximately 19% are singletons; the top ten hold 5% to 7.5%. Between the trimmed V and J ends, which lost 2 bases and 5 bases, there was a span of 9 bases. Germline V lookup: CDR1 DFQATT, CDR2 SNEGSKA (reference sequence). The CDR3 sequence is 12 residues long. The sample originates from a study of patients and donors after allogeneic stem cell transplantation. The receptor was isolated from a human donor who was either an allogeneic HSCT recipient or a stem cell or donor lymphocyte infusion donor (not recorded which). It is not recorded whose cells these are; they may come from a transplant donor. The chain combines TRBV20-1 with TRBJ2-5, with unresolved D. The sequenced material came from blood, either unsorted or a sorted T cell fraction (not recorded which). CDR3 sequence: CSARPLGETQYF. The CDR3 coding sequence is TGCAGTGCTAGACCGCTGGGGGAGACCCAGTACTTC.